This T cell receptor beta chain was recorded in a study of beta chain features in type 1 diabetes. The entirety of the isolated RNA underwent reverse transcription, so expressed TCRB transcripts were sequenced. Sequencing was performed with immunoSEQ multiplex PCR; in TCRdb, only in-frame clones are kept and a portion is missing. This sample has more than 150,000 clones, with roughly 9% found just once. Study-level results: The cDNA sequencing approach could over-represent high-TCR-expressing cells. The study found moderately but significantly shorter TCRB CDR3s in all four CD4+ subsets of Type 1 diabetes patients. Relative to healthy donors, patients appeared to have naive, central memory and Treg TCRB repertoires that were more similar. Any role of HLA type in TCRB rearrangement remained unresolved here.

Looked up from germline, CDR1 is SGDLS and CDR2 is YYNGEE. This CDR3 region has 14 residues. The V and J ends lost 2 bases and 2 bases respectively, with 10 bases between them. Concerning this clone: The antigen remains undetermined.

The chain is built from TRBV9 and TRBJ1-1; possibly TRBD1 for D (6 bases). Specimen: central memory CD4+ T cells from blood. This sequence was found in a woman aged 25 to 39 with type 1 diabetes. The CDR3 nucleotides are TGTGCCAGCAGCGTGGACAGCAGTAACACTGAAGCTTTCTTT. Protein: CASSVDSSNTEAFF.